The rows below give T cell receptor beta chains drawn from one sample of a study of cytomegalovirus exposure and HLA in healthy donors. Sequencing was performed with immunoSEQ multiplex PCR; in TCRdb, only in-frame clones are kept and a portion is missing. The sample gives 150,000 to 200,000 clones, 75% to 80% of which show up once; more than 12% is in the top ten. The sequenced sample was PBMCs. These TCRs come from a man aged 45-65 years in good health and CMV-seropositive. Each CDR3 is given with its conserved first and last residue. D genes are given only for firm matches. Some rows mark clone size as missing; the rest say once, few, many or name a class of expanded clone.

d_call	clone_size	v_call	j_call	cdr3_length	cdr3_aa	cdr3_nt
.	.	TRBV27	TRBJ2-4	11	CASGLGREEYF	TGTGCCAGCGGGTTGGGGAGAGAAGAGTACTTC
.	.	TRBV4-3	TRBJ1-1	13	CASSRDSYTEAFF	TGCGCCAGCAGCCGGGACTCCTACACTGAAGCTTTCTTT
.	.	TRBV19	TRBJ2-4	17	CASSIEPITGAKNIQYF	TGTGCCAGTAGTATAGAGCCGATCACAGGGGCCAAAAACATTCAGTACTTC
TRBD1	once	TRBV5-5	TRBJ1-1	15	CASSSPGGPNTEAFF	TGTGCCAGCAGCTCTCCAGGGGGACCGAACACTGAAGCTTTCTTT
.	.	TRBV1	TRBJ2-2	18	CTSSQPSGGTIRTGELFF	TGCACCAGCAGCCAGCCTAGCGGGGGGACGATTCGCACCGGGGAGCTGTTTTTT
TRBD1	.	TRBV6-1	TRBJ2-1	18	CASSEARLGQGELNEQFF	TGTGCCAGCAGTGAAGCGCGGTTGGGACAGGGGGAACTCAATGAGCAGTTCTTC
.	once	TRBV5-1	TRBJ2-2	14	CASSIGHMTGELFF	TGCGCCAGCAGCATTGGACACATGACCGGGGAGCTGTTTTTT
.	.	TRBV18	TRBJ2-7	12	CASSPGRSEQYF	TGTGCCAGCTCACCAGGCAGGTCCGAGCAGTACTTC
.	.	TRBV6-5	TRBJ2-2	14	CASSPPHDTGELFF	TGTGCCAGCAGTCCCCCCCATGACACCGGGGAGCTGTTTTTT
TRBD1	.	TRBV6-1	TRBJ1-6	16	CASSERVGTGASPLHF	TGTGCCAGCAGTGAAAGGGTTGGGACAGGGGCTTCACCCCTCCACTTT
TRBD2	.	TRBV7-6	TRBJ2-3	18	CASSLNPTSGGAADTQYF	TGTGCCAGCAGCTTAAACCCGACTAGCGGGGGGGCAGCTGATACGCAGTATTTT
.	.	TRBV5-6	TRBJ1-4	16	CASSLKLGEGGEKLFF	TGTGCCAGCAGCTTGAAATTAGGGGAAGGGGGTGAAAAACTGTTTTTT
.	.	TRBV28	TRBJ1-5	14	CASSSGVSNQPQHF	TGTGCCAGCAGTTCAGGGGTCAGCAATCAGCCCCAGCATTTT
TRBD1	.	TRBV19	TRBJ1-4	13	CASSAQGREKLFF	TGTGCCAGTAGTGCACAGGGGAGGGAAAAACTGTTTTTT
.	few	TRBV28	TRBJ1-3	14	CASSLSVPGNTIYF	TGTGCCAGCAGTTTATCGGTACCCGGAAACACCATATATTTT
.	few	TRBV4-1	TRBJ1-5	15	CASSQDGQFNQPQHF	TGCGCCAGCAGCCAAGATGGACAGTTCAATCAGCCCCAGCATTTT
TRBD1	.	TRBV4-1	TRBJ2-7	16	CASSQDTMTGAYEQYF	TGCGCCAGCAGCCAAGATACCATGACAGGGGCCTACGAGCAGTACTTC
TRBD2	.	TRBV15	TRBJ2-3	13	CATRFGGGDTQYF	TGTGCCACCAGATTCGGGGGGGGAGATACGCAGTATTTT
.	.	TRBV27	TRBJ2-1	13	CASSFRRGNEQFF	TGTGCCAGCAGTTTTAGACGGGGGAATGAGCAGTTCTTC
.	.	TRBV5-6	TRBJ1-1	15	CASSLSPEMNTEAFF	TGTGCCAGCAGCTTGTCGCCAGAAATGAACACTGAAGCTTTCTTT
.	.	TRBV21-1	TRBJ1-6	19	CASSNWDVPQGSYNSPLHF	TGTGCCAGCAGCAATTGGGATGTACCGCAGGGCTCCTATAATTCACCCCTCCACTTT
TRBD1	.	TRBV6-5	TRBJ2-7	15	CASRTGQDSMGEQYF	TGTGCCAGCAGAACGGGACAGGACTCTATGGGCGAGCAGTACTTC
TRBD2	.	TRBV10-2	TRBJ2-3	16	CASSETSGGASDTQYF	TGCGCCAGCAGTGAGACTAGCGGGGGGGCTTCGGATACGCAGTATTTT
.	once	TRBV27	TRBJ1-3	13	CASSLRSGNTIYF	TGTGCCAGCAGTTTACGGTCCGGAAACACCATATATTTT
.	.	TRBV27	TRBJ1-4	14	CASRMEGGNEKLFF	TGTGCCAGCAGGATGGAGGGGGGGAATGAAAAACTGTTTTTT
.	.	TRBV30	TRBJ2-3	12	CAWRPSSDTQYF	TGTGCCTGGAGACCTAGCTCAGATACGCAGTATTTT
.	.	TRBV28	TRBJ1-4	13	CASSLTGIEKLFF	TGTGCCAGCAGTTTAACAGGGATAGAAAAACTGTTTTTT
.	.	TRBV27	TRBJ1-2	12	CASSLTGLGYTF	TGTGCCAGCAGTTTGACAGGTTTGGGCTACACCTTC
.	.	TRBV7-3	TRBJ1-1	13	CASSSTVNTEAFF	TGTGCCAGCAGCTCCACAGTGAACACTGAAGCTTTCTTT
.	.	TRBV6-1	TRBJ1-1	14	CASSDAGRATEAFF	TGTGCCAGCAGTGACGCGGGGAGGGCCACTGAAGCTTTCTTT
.	.	TRBV28	TRBJ2-3	14	CAHRAGVGTDTQYF	TGTGCCCATCGAGCCGGGGTGGGGACAGATACGCAGTATTTT
.	.	TRBV25-1	TRBJ1-1	18	CASSEGGDSWGTGTEAFF	TGTGCCAGCAGTGAAGGAGGGGACTCCTGGGGGACGGGAACTGAAGCTTTCTTT